These 18 T cell receptor beta chains were sequenced from one sample in a study of graft-versus-host responses after intestinal transplantation. Only in-frame clones appear in the TCRdb table, and some are missing; sequencing was by immunoSEQ multiplex PCR. The table lists around 110,000 clones, around 90% of them singletons. Antigen specificity for these receptors is unknown. This specimen consisted of unstimulated CD4+ T cells sorted from spleen or lymph node cells, obtained before transplant. The receptor set was obtained from a human donor who was the organ donor for an intestinal transplant.

The V and J genes are TRBV5-1 and TRBJ2-3, with 14 bases matching TRBD2. The CDR3 is made up of 18 amino acids. Germline trimming cut 4 bases from V and 0 bases from J; bases unmatched to any gene: 7. Germline CDR1 and CDR2: SGHRS and YFSETQ. CDR3 sequence: CASSPRLAGGPSTDTQYF. The DNA for the CDR3 is TGCGCCAGCAGCCCACGACTAGCGGGGGGGCCTAGCACAGATACGCAGTATTTT.

The chain couples TRBV18 to TRBJ2-1; D could derive from TRBD1 or TRBD2 (5 bases each). The CDR3 sequence is 13 residues long. Germline V gene sequence: CDR1 KGHSH, CDR2 LQKENI. Trimming removed 0 bases at V and 10 bases at J, with 10 bases between. CDR3 coding DNA: TGTGCCAGCTCACCACCGGGACGAGGGGAGCAGTTCTTC. It is translated as CASSPPGRGEQFF. Supplemented by reference TRBV18 and TRBJ2-1, the full variable domain reads NAGVMQNPRHLVRRRGQEARLRCSPMKGHSHVYWYRQLPEEGLKFMVYLQKENIIDESGMPKERFSAEFPKEGPSILRIQQVVRGDSAAYFCASSPPGRGEQFFGPGTRLTVL.

The chain joins TRBV19 to TRBJ2-7; 12 nucleotides match TRBD2. Germline-derived CDR1 and CDR2 are LNHDA and SQIVND (reference sequence). J gave up 2 bases and V 11 bases, and 7 bases lay outside the gene matches. CDR3 size: 14 residues. CDR3 coding DNA: TGTGCCGCTAGCGGGAGGGCTGCCCCCTACGAGCAGTACTTC. Translation gives CAASGRAAPYEQYF. Full variable domain (missing parts from reference TRBV19 and TRBJ2-7): DGGITQSPKYLFRKEGQNVTLSCEQNLNHDAMYWYRQDPGQGLRLIYYSQIVNDFQKGDIAEGYSVSREKKESFPLTVTSAQKNPTAFYLCAASGRAAPYEQYFGPGTRLTVT.

This chain connects TRBV9 to TRBJ2-3, with 9 bases fitting TRBD2. This CDR3 has 16 amino acids. CDR1 SGDLS and CDR2 YYNGEE come from the germline V gene. V lost 0 bases and J lost 2; bases outside the gene matches: 4. The CDR3 region has the DNA TGTGCCAGCAGCGTAGGAACTAGCGGGTACACAGATACGCAGTATTTT. Protein sequence: CASSVGTSGYTDTQYF.

The rearrangement uses TRBV11-1 and TRBJ2-1; TRBD2 aligns across 10 bases. This CDR3 has 16 residues. The germline CDR1 and CDR2 sequences are SGHAT and FQDESV (reference sequence). J was trimmed by 8 bases and V by 5 bases; bases with no gene match: 12. CDR3 bases: TGTGCCAGCAGCACTCAGAAGACTCTAGCGGGGGATGAGCAGTTCTTC. Its protein is CASSTQKTLAGDEQFF.

The CDR3 loop is CASSAISGGAGRETQYF. The CDR3 nucleotides are TGTGCCAGCAGTGCTATCAGCGGAGGGGCTGGGAGAGAGACCCAGTACTTC. V is TRBV2 and J is TRBJ2-5, with D possibly TRBD2 on 6 matching bases. From germline, CDR1 is SNHLY and CDR2 FYNNEI. CDR3 length: 17 residues. The ends were cut back, 4 bases at V and 4 bases at J, with 22 bases in the middle.

The chain uses TRBV6-1 and TRBJ1-4, with D possibly being TRBD1 (5 bases). The germline V gene has CDR1 MNHNS and CDR2 SASEGT. V was pared by 1 base and J by 8 bases, with 14 bases between. The CDR3 extends over 15 amino acids. This CDR3 is CASSEGGRADEKLFF. Here the CDR3 DNA reads TGTGCCAGCAGTGAAGGGGGACGGGCAGACGAAAAACTGTTTTTT.

This clone is medium-sized (0.01 to 0.1%). Different DNA sequences within this sample yield the same CDR3. This chain uses TRBV5-1 with TRBJ1-1; 8 bases align to TRBD1. Germline V CDR1 and CDR2: SGHRS, YFSETQ. V was pared by 0 bases and J by 1 base, with 2 bases of the junction left unmatched. This CDR3 spans 15 amino acids. CDR3 residues: CASSLDGQGNTEAFF. CDR3 DNA: TGCGCCAGCAGCTTGGACGGACAGGGGAACACTGAAGCTTTCTTT.

V is TRBV5-6 and J is TRBJ2-7, with 10 bases lining up with TRBD2. This CDR3 comprises 16 residues. J lost 4 bases, V lost 4 bases, and 11 bases had no gene match. CDR1 SGHDT and CDR2 YYEEEE come from the germline V gene. The CDR3 DNA reads TGTGCCAGCAGCGGCGGAGGCAGCGGGAGGGCGTACGAGCAGTACTTC. It codes for CASSGGGSGRAYEQYF.

There are a few counts of this clone. The V and J genes are TRBV6-5 and TRBJ2-7, with TRBD1 identical over 8 bases. V lost 0 bases to trimming and J lost 3 bases; unmatched junction nucleotides: 4. CDR3 length: 15 residues. In germline, CDR1 is MNHEY, CDR2 SVGAGI. CDR3 residues: CASSYSRTGNYEQYF. In DNA form, the CDR3 reads TGTGCCAGCAGTTACTCACGGACAGGGAACTACGAGCAGTACTTC.

The V call is TRBV18, the J call TRBJ2-7, with 7 bases identical to TRBD1. The germline V gene has CDR1 KGHSH and CDR2 LQKENI. The CDR3 contains 15 residues. V shed 4 bases, J shed 1 base, and the junction held 7 bases outside the gene matches. In nucleotides, the CDR3 is TGTGCCAGCTCACGTCAGGGGGTCAATTCCTACGAGCAGTACTTC. Encoded protein: CASSRQGVNSYEQYF.

To note about this clone: This CDR3 is also generated by other DNA sequences in the sample. This rearrangement joins TRBV10-3 to TRBJ1-1; D not certain. Per the germline V gene, CDR1 is ENHRY and CDR2 is SYGVKD. V lost 6 bases, J lost 4 bases, and 6 bases lay in between. The CDR3 loop spans 11 amino acids. The CDR3 here is CAIRGGTEAFF. The CDR3 nucleotides are TGTGCCATCAGGGGTGGCACTGAAGCTTTCTTT.

This clone was counted a few times. V is TRBV9 and J is TRBJ1-3; D call uncertain. The germline V gene has CDR1 SGDLS and CDR2 YYNGEE. The CDR3 is 13 residues long. The V end was cut by 3 bases, the J end by 4 bases, with 8 bases between. The CDR3 nucleotides are TGTGCCAGCAGCGCGCGTTCGGGAAACACCATATATTTT. Amino acids: CASSARSGNTIYF. Complete variable domain (other parts from reference TRBV9 and TRBJ1-3): DSGVTQTPKHLITATGQRVTLRCSPRSGDLSVYWYQQSLDQGLQFLIQYYNGEERAKGNILERFSAQQFPDLHSELNLSSLELGDSALYFCASSARSGNTIYFGEGSWLTVV.

The chain couples TRBV5-1 to TRBJ2-7; 8 bases fit TRBD2. CDR1 is SGHRS and CDR2 is YFSETQ in the germline V gene. With V trimmed by 4 bases and J by 2 bases, 8 bases remained unmatched. The CDR3 is made up of 15 amino acids. The CDR3 region is CASSRRLATTYEQYF. DNA of the CDR3: TGCGCCAGCAGCCGAAGACTAGCGACTACCTACGAGCAGTACTTC.

The chain carries TRBV10-3 and TRBJ2-5; D unresolved. The V and J ends lost 0 bases and 7 bases respectively, with 15 bases between them. The germline V gene has CDR1 ENHRY and CDR2 SYGVKD. The CDR3 extends over 15 amino acids. The CDR3 sequence: CAISESIANYATQYF. The CDR3 nucleotides read TGTGCCATCAGTGAGTCGATAGCAAACTATGCGACCCAGTACTTC.

The chain links TRBV6-1 to TRBJ1-2, with D perhaps matching TRBD1 (6 bases). The CDR3 contains 15 residues. Germline V gene data show CDR1 as MNHNS and CDR2 as SASEGT. Trimming pared 6 bases from V and 0 bases from J, leaving 14 bases between. This chain's CDR3 is CASRPYREPNYGYTF. The CDR3 region has the DNA TGTGCCAGCAGGCCTTACAGGGAACCTAACTATGGCTACACCTTC.

The rearrangement links TRBV5-4 to TRBJ2-1; 7 bases match TRBD2. The CDR3 sequence is 16 residues long. V shed 4 bases and J 9 bases; nucleotides not matched to a gene: 16. Germline assignment: CDR1 SGHNT and CDR2 YYREEE (reference sequence). For the CDR3, the DNA is TGTGCCAGCAGCCCCTCCGGGGGGTTATTAAGGGGTGAGCAGTTCTTC. Its translation is CASSPSGGLLRGEQFF.

V and J are TRBV5-1 and TRBJ2-7; TRBD1 or TRBD2 may be the D gene (5 bases each). Between the trimmed V and J ends, which lost 4 bases and 2 bases, there was a span of 10 bases. The CDR3 consists of 13 residues. Germline assignment: CDR1 SGHRS and CDR2 YFSETQ. CDR3 sequence reads: CASSQGAAYEQYF. In DNA, the CDR3 is TGCGCCAGCAGCCAGGGAGCGGCCTACGAGCAGTACTTC.